The 24 T cell receptor beta chains presented below share a single source sample, sequenced in a study of shared clonotypes between healthy human individuals. Sequenced by immunoSEQ multiplex PCR; TCRdb stores in-frame clones only, minus some. This table has some 2,400,000 clones, about 94% appearing once. Sequenced sample: naive CD4+ T cells sorted from blood. The subset was: CD45RA+ positively selected. Receptor source: a young man in good health.

CDR3 bases: TGTGCCAGCAGCCACAGGGGGGGGAACACTGAAGCTTTCTTT. This encodes CASSHRGGNTEAFF. The V and J genes are TRBV5-4 and TRBJ1-1, with TRBD1 matching over 8 bases. Germline CDR1 reads SGHNT; CDR2 reads YYREEE (reference sequence). This CDR3 has 14 amino acids. Trimming at V came to 4 bases and at J to 1 base, leaving 3 bases not matched to a gene.

The CDR3: CASSLENSGTEAFF. CDR3 DNA sequence: TGTGCCAGCAGCCTTGAAAATTCGGGGACTGAAGCTTTCTTT. V usage is TRBV7-9 and J usage is TRBJ1-1, with unresolved D. Germline V gene data show CDR1 as SEHNR and CDR2 as FQNEAQ (reference sequence). V was clipped by 5 bases and J by 5 bases, with 15 bases between them. The CDR3 has 14 residues.

This rearrangement joins TRBV2 to TRBJ2-2; tentative D call: TRBD1 (5 bases). The CDR3 totals 14 residues. Germline CDR1 SNHLY, CDR2 FYNNEI. Trimming took off 7 bases at V and 2 bases at J, with 11 bases between the two ends. CDR3 sequence (DNA): TGTGCCAGCAAACTACAGGTTAACACCGGGGAGCTGTTTTTT. Its translation: CASKLQVNTGELFF.

The rearrangement uses TRBV4-1 and TRBJ2-1; D not certain. The germline V gene encodes CDR1 MGHRA and CDR2 YSYEKL. V lost 4 bases and J lost 8, with 12 bases in between. This CDR3 contains 13 residues. CDR3 in amino acids: CASSPSLAYEQFF. The CDR3 DNA sequence: TGCGCCAGCAGCCCATCACTGGCCTATGAGCAGTTCTTC.

The chain recombines TRBV6-6 with TRBJ2-7, with 10 bases matching TRBD1. This CDR3 has 12 residues. After removal of 6 bases from V and 6 bases from J, the junction contained 2 bases not matched to a gene. Germline values: CDR1 MNHNY, CDR2 SVGAGI (reference sequence). DNA of the CDR3: TGTGCCAGCAGCGGGACAGGGGCCGAGCAGTACTTC. Amino acid sequence: CASSGTGAEQYF.

As to this clone: The identical CDR3 is also encoded by other nucleotide sequences in the sample. V and J are TRBV18 and TRBJ2-7; the D is unclear. The CDR3 extends over 14 amino acids. Germline CDR1 and CDR2: KGHSH and LQKENI. V was shortened by 0 bases and J by 1 base, with 7 bases between the two germline ends. CDR3 sequence reads: CASSPPTASYEQYF. CDR3 in DNA: TGTGCCAGCTCACCACCTACGGCTTCCTACGAGCAGTACTTC.

The gene calls are TRBV5-1 and TRBJ2-3; D is possibly TRBD2 (6 bases). The germline V gene encodes CDR1 SGHRS and CDR2 YFSETQ. The germline V and J ends were trimmed by 2 bases and 4 bases, with 14 bases remaining between them. The CDR3 sequence is 15 residues long. CDR3 sequence: CASSFVSGDADTQYF. The DNA for the CDR3 is TGCGCCAGCAGCTTTGTATCGGGGGATGCAGATACGCAGTATTTT. The full variable domain, rest sourced from reference TRBV5-1 and TRBJ2-3, is KAGVTQTPRYLIKTRGQQVTLSCSPISGHRSVSWYQQTPGQGLQFLFEYFSETQRNKGNFPGRFSGRQFSNSRSEMNVSTLELGDSALYLCASSFVSGDADTQYFGPGTRLTVL.

The rearrangement uses TRBV29-1 and TRBJ2-5; D gene uncertain. The CDR3 totals 14 residues. V was cut by 6 bases and J by 3 bases, with 17 bases left in between. CDR1 and CDR2 (germline): SQVTM, ANQGSEA. This CDR3 reads CSVPDPAAKETQYF. The CDR3 nucleotides are TGCAGCGTCCCGGACCCGGCCGCTAAAGAGACCCAGTACTTC.

This clone turned up a few times. The gene calls are TRBV7-8 and TRBJ2-7; D is possibly TRBD1 (6 bases). The CDR3 is 16 residues long. Germline CDR1 reads SGHVS; CDR2 reads FQNEAQ. Trimming pared 4 bases from V and 0 bases from J, leaving 16 bases between. DNA for the CDR3: TGTGCCAGCAGCTCCGTGTCCACAGGGAGCTCCTACGAGCAGTACTTC. This codes for CASSSVSTGSSYEQYF.

The chain employs TRBV19 and TRBJ2-7, with 9 bases aligning to TRBD1. The CDR3 covers 15 residues. Germline CDR1 reads LNHDA; CDR2 reads SQIVND (reference sequence). With 6 bases clipped from V and 6 bases from J, the junction kept 12 bases outside the gene matches. CDR3 nucleotide sequence: TGTGCCAGTAGCTTCTCCGGGACAGGGTCAGGCGAGCAGTACTTC. Its protein product is CASSFSGTGSGEQYF.

The chain carries TRBV12-5 and TRBJ2-2; no clear D. Trimming pared 1 base from V and 8 bases from J, leaving 5 bases between. The CDR3 runs to 12 residues. Germline V gene sequence: CDR1 LGHNT, CDR2 FRNRAP. The CDR3 spells CASGLGIGELFF. The CDR3 DNA is TGTGCTAGTGGTTTGGGGATTGGGGAGCTGTTTTTT.

The V gene is TRBV2, the J gene TRBJ1-1; D unclear. Per germline, CDR1 SNHLY and CDR2 FYNNEI. Trimming left V 3 bases short and J 0 bases short, with 8 bases between. CDR3 size: 14 residues. The CDR3 reads CASSDLGMNTEAFF. The CDR3, as DNA: TGTGCCAGCAGTGATTTAGGCATGAACACTGAAGCTTTCTTT.

The V gene is TRBV13, the J gene TRBJ1-2; TRBD1 is a possible D gene (5 bases). Trimming removed 6 bases at V and 4 bases at J, with 18 bases between. Germline CDR1 and CDR2: PRHDT and FYEKMQ (reference sequence). This CDR3 has 15 residues. CDR3 in DNA: TGTGCCAGCAGTCTACTGGGAGGGGAGGGCTATGGCTACACCTTC. Translation: CASSLLGGEGYGYTF.

This chain joins TRBV27 and TRBJ2-7; 9 bases agree with TRBD1. From germline, CDR1 is MNHEY and CDR2 SMNVEV (reference sequence). This CDR3 contains 13 residues. V dropped 6 bases and J dropped 4; count of bases not matched to a gene: 4. The CDR3 protein is CASRYDRGYEQYF. The CDR3 coding sequence is TGTGCCAGCAGATACGACAGGGGGTACGAGCAGTACTTC.

In DNA, the CDR3 is TGTGCCAGCAGCGTAAGGACAGACAATGAGCAGTTCTTC. It is translated as CASSVRTDNEQFF. V gene TRBV9 combines with J gene TRBJ2-1, with a possible D match to TRBD1 (6 bases). The CDR3 has 13 amino acids. Germline CDR1 and CDR2: SGDLS and YYNGEE. The V gene lost 1 base and the J gene lost 5 bases, with 7 bases spanning the gap.

Turning to this clone: The sample contains more than one DNA sequence encoding this CDR3. The chain has TRBV27 and TRBJ1-4, with TRBD1 identical over 9 bases. From germline, CDR1 is MNHEY and CDR2 SMNVEV (reference sequence). The CDR3 length is 13 residues. J gave up 8 bases and V 6 bases, and 4 bases lay outside the gene matches. The CDR3 nucleotides are TGTGCCAGCAGACAGGGGGCAGGGGAAAAACTGTTTTTT. This gives the protein CASRQGAGEKLFF.

The chain employs TRBV6-6 and TRBJ1-4; maybe TRBD1 (6 bases). Looked up from germline, CDR1 is MNHNY and CDR2 is SVGAGI (reference sequence). The CDR3 totals 13 residues. Trimming cost V 4 bases and J 8 bases, with 11 bases left between them. CDR3 in amino acids: CASSFRDNEKLFF. For the CDR3, the DNA is TGTGCCAGCAGTTTCCGGGACAACGAAAAACTGTTTTTT.

The DNA of the CDR3 is TGTGCCATCAAGGACAGAGATAATAATTCACCCCTCCACTTT. Encoded protein: CAIKDRDNNSPLHF. This rearrangement joins TRBV10-3 to TRBJ1-6, with a weak D call TRBD1 (6 bases). Trimming pared 7 bases from V and 5 bases from J, leaving 12 bases between. The CDR3 is 14 amino acids. Germline loops: CDR1 ENHRY, CDR2 SYGVKD.

This clone was observed a few times. The chain combines TRBV7-8 with TRBJ1-2; D is possibly TRBD1 (5 bases). Germline lookup yields CDR1 SGHVS and CDR2 FQNEAQ. This CDR3 has 14 amino acids. V was cut by 1 base and J by 2 bases, with 8 bases left in between. The CDR3 reads CASSLEGANYGYTF. The CDR3 nucleotides read TGTGCCAGCAGCTTAGAAGGGGCGAACTATGGCTACACCTTC.

The chain links TRBV28 to TRBJ1-2; D is ambiguous. V was shortened by 1 base and J by 6 bases, with 9 bases between the two germline ends. This CDR3 has 13 residues. CDR1 MDHEN and CDR2 SYDVKM come from the germline V gene. The CDR3 region is CASSLSRSHGYTF. The CDR3 bases are TGTGCCAGCAGTTTATCTAGATCCCATGGCTACACCTTC.

The V call is TRBV2, the J call TRBJ2-3; 9 nucleotides agree with TRBD2. Trimming at V came to 8 bases and at J to 3 bases, leaving 6 bases not matched to a gene. This CDR3 is built from 14 residues. CDR1 and CDR2 from the germline V gene are SNHLY and FYNNEI. The CDR3 loop reads CASHISGRTDTQYF. The CDR3 region has the DNA TGTGCCAGCCACATTAGCGGGAGAACAGATACGCAGTATTTT.

The chain is built from TRBV29-1 and TRBJ2-2; possible D gene TRBD1, 6 bases. The germline V gene has CDR1 SQVTM and CDR2 ANQGSEA. Trimming removed 6 bases at V and 3 bases at J, with 14 bases between. The CDR3 runs to 14 residues. CDR3 coding DNA: TGCAGCGTATCTACAGGGAGTCACACCGGGGAGCTGTTTTTT. Amino acid sequence: CSVSTGSHTGELFF.

The chain combines TRBV30 with TRBJ1-2; D is unclear. Germline V gene lookup returns CDR1 GTSNPN and CDR2 SVGIG (reference sequence). The CDR3 extends over 14 amino acids. Trimming removed 3 bases from V and 2 bases from J, with 13 bases in between. The CDR3 spells CAWRTAVGNYGYTF. CDR3 coding DNA: TGTGCCTGGAGGACCGCCGTAGGGAACTATGGCTACACCTTC. The full variable domain, rest sourced from reference TRBV30 and TRBJ1-2, is SQTIHQWPATLVQPVGSPLSLECTVEGTSNPNLYWYRQAAGRGLQLLFYSVGIGQISSEVPQNLSASRPQDRQFILSSKKLLLSDSGFYLCAWRTAVGNYGYTFGSGTRLTVV.

This chain links TRBV9 with TRBJ2-1, with D maybe TRBD2 (5 bases). V was shortened by 1 base and J by 1 base, with 9 bases between the two germline ends. Germline V lookup: CDR1 SGDLS, CDR2 YYNGEE. This CDR3 comprises 15 residues. The CDR3 spells CASSVLPGSYNEQFF. DNA for the CDR3: TGTGCCAGCAGCGTACTCCCGGGATCCTACAATGAGCAGTTCTTC. The whole variable domain, filled in from reference TRBV9 and TRBJ2-1, reads DSGVTQTPKHLITATGQRVTLRCSPRSGDLSVYWYQQSLDQGLQFLIQYYNGEERAKGNILERFSAQQFPDLHSELNLSSLELGDSALYFCASSVLPGSYNEQFFGPGTRLTVL.